These T cell receptor beta chains were read from a single sample in a study of T cell changes during pregnancy in multiple sclerosis. Generated by immunoSEQ multiplex PCR, the TCRdb table keeps only in-frame clones and is missing some. The sample holds tens of thousands of clones, over 80% seen once. The sample here was peripheral blood, taken in the third trimester of pregnancy. The source is a female donor in good health, enrolled as a control in a pregnancy study. Both conserved end residues are part of each CDR3. The order of the fields is V gene, J gene, D gene, clone size, CDR3 protein, CDR3 DNA. A D gene is named only where the DNA matches it firmly. Not all rows give a size; the values are once, few, many and, for expanded clones, a class.

>TRBV7-3|TRBJ2-7|TRBD1|once
CASSFWDRVGEQYF
TGTGCCAGCAGCTTCTGGGACAGGGTGGGAGAGCAGTACTTC
>TRBV7-9|TRBJ2-7|NA|NA
CASSLVASSPGEQYF
TGTGCCAGCAGCTTAGTGGCGTCCTCCCCGGGGGAGCAGTACTTC
>TRBV5-1|TRBJ2-1|TRBD1|NA
CASSLGATGGGNEQFF
TGCGCCAGCAGCTTGGGGGCGACAGGGGGTGGCAATGAGCAGTTCTTC
>TRBV27|TRBJ2-2|TRBD2|NA
CASRHPGLAGGRFGELFF
TGTGCCAGCCGGCATCCCGGACTAGCGGGGGGGCGGTTCGGGGAGCTGTTTTTT
>TRBV9|TRBJ1-5|NA|NA
CASSGFGENQPQHF
TGTGCCAGCAGCGGATTCGGGGAAAATCAGCCCCAGCATTTT
>TRBV19|TRBJ2-7|TRBD1|NA
CASSPMRSTGDFSYEQYF
TGTGCCAGTAGTCCTATGCGCTCGACAGGGGACTTTTCCTACGAGCAGTACTTC
>TRBV11-2|TRBJ1-6|TRBD1|NA
CASSPTTGGDYNSPLHF
TGTGCCAGCAGCCCAACGACAGGGGGCGACTATAATTCACCCCTCCACTTT
>TRBV6-6|TRBJ1-1|NA|NA
CASSYSIRSPEAFF
TGTGCCAGCAGTTACTCGATTAGAAGCCCTGAAGCTTTCTTT
>TRBV6-5|TRBJ2-7|NA|NA
CASSSPGHGNYEQYF
TGTGCCAGCAGTTCGCCCGGACATGGAAACTACGAGCAGTACTTC
>TRBV16|TRBJ2-1|TRBD2|NA
CASSQSKASGDYNEQFF
TGTGCCAGCAGCCAATCGAAGGCTAGCGGGGATTACAATGAGCAGTTCTTC
>TRBV7-9|TRBJ2-3|NA|NA
CASSLLSGSTDTQYF
TGTGCCAGCAGCTTATTAAGCGGGAGCACAGATACGCAGTATTTT
>TRBV25-1|TRBJ2-5|TRBD2|NA
CASSESSGGPQETQYF
TGTGCCAGCAGTGAATCTAGCGGGGGGCCGCAAGAGACCCAGTACTTC
>TRBV9|TRBJ2-1|NA|NA
CASSPHAGSSYNEQFF
TGTGCCAGCAGCCCCCACGCGGGAAGCTCCTACAATGAGCAGTTCTTC
>TRBV2|TRBJ1-1|NA|NA
CASKSRGGMNTEAFF
TGTGCCAGCAAGTCCAGGGGAGGGATGAACACTGAAGCTTTCTTT
>TRBV28|TRBJ2-5|NA|NA
CATRGSPAQETQYF
TGTGCCACAAGGGGGAGCCCCGCACAAGAGACCCAGTACTTC
>TRBV6-1|TRBJ2-6|TRBD2|NA
CASSVNLAGTSGSGANVLTF
TGTGCCAGCAGTGTAAACCTTGCCGGGACTAGCGGCTCTGGGGCCAACGTCCTGACTTTC
>TRBV19|TRBJ2-2|NA|NA
CASTLRTGELFF
TGTGCCAGTACCCTACGCACCGGGGAGCTGTTTTTT
>TRBV18|TRBJ2-7|TRBD1|NA
CASSPTTGSSYEQYF
TGTGCCAGCTCACCCACGACAGGGAGCTCCTACGAGCAGTACTTC
>TRBV6-1|TRBJ1-5|TRBD1|NA
CASSLQGAHNQPQHF
TGTGCCAGCAGCCTCCAGGGGGCACACAATCAGCCCCAGCATTTT
>TRBV4-1|TRBJ2-7|NA|NA
CASSRDSEQYF
TGCGCCAGCAGCCGCGATTCGGAGCAGTACTTC
>TRBV5-1|TRBJ2-3|NA|NA
CASRGPPTDTQYF
TGCGCCTCCCGTGGGCCCCCCACAGATACGCAGTATTTT
>TRBV2|TRBJ2-3|TRBD2|NA
CASSWGLAEDTQYF
TGTGCCAGCAGTTGGGGACTAGCTGAAGATACGCAGTATTTT
>TRBV7-9|TRBJ2-3|TRBD2|NA
CASSLVGISGATQYF
TGTGCCAGCAGCTTAGTAGGAATCAGCGGGGCTACGCAGTATTTT
>TRBV5-1|TRBJ1-5|NA|NA
CASSLTGWNQPQHF
TGCGCCAGCAGCTTGACAGGTTGGAATCAGCCCCAGCATTTT
>TRBV28|TRBJ1-1|TRBD1|NA
CASGNTWDRRLAEAFF
TGTGCCAGCGGTAATACCTGGGACAGGCGGTTAGCTGAAGCTTTCTTT
>TRBV4-1|TRBJ1-1|NA|NA
CASSQGRSMNTEAFF
TGCGCCAGCAGCCAAGGGCGGTCCATGAACACTGAAGCTTTCTTT
>TRBV27|TRBJ1-1|NA|NA
CASSSRAGGNTEAFF
TGTGCCAGCAGTTCCCGGGCCGGGGGGAACACTGAAGCTTTCTTT
>TRBV19|TRBJ1-5|NA|once
CATNPGRGNQPQHF
TGTGCCACGAACCCCGGGAGGGGGAATCAGCCCCAGCATTTT
>TRBV5-1|TRBJ2-3|TRBD2|NA
CASSLEAGGGSTQYF
TGCGCCAGCAGCTTGGAGGCGGGGGGAGGGAGTACGCAGTATTTT